The 24 T cell receptor beta chains below were found in one sample sequenced in a study of OX40 agonist ivuxolimab in advanced cancers. Measured with immunoSEQ multiplex PCR; TCRdb has only the in-frame clones, and not every one. The sample contains about 94,000 clones, about nine tenths of which appear only once. The input for sequencing was CD4+ or CD8+ T cells sorted from blood, taken in a trial of the OX40 agonist ivuxolimab. These receptors came from an adult with an advanced solid tumor such as melanoma, head and neck, liver or kidney cancer.

The chain employs TRBV27 and TRBJ1-1; a possible D gene is TRBD1 (5 bases). The CDR3 has 14 amino acids. The V end was cut by 6 bases, the J end by 7 bases, with 18 bases between. From germline, CDR1 is MNHEY and CDR2 SMNVEV (reference sequence). The CDR3 DNA is TGTGCCAGCAGAGAGATAGAGGGGTATGGTGAAGCTTTCTTT. This codes for CASREIEGYGEAFF.

The CDR3 DNA is TGTGCCACCACCTCAGGGGGCCAAGGGGATACGCAGTATTTT. Translation: CATTSGGQGDTQYF. The chain employs TRBV10-3 and TRBJ2-3; the match to TRBD1 covers 8 bases. This CDR3 is built from 14 residues. Germline loops: CDR1 ENHRY, CDR2 SYGVKD. V trimming: 10 bases; J trimming: 6 bases; junction bases outside the gene matches: 12.

The chain uses TRBV7-2 and TRBJ2-4, with 7 bases matching TRBD2. Germline CDR1 reads SGHTA; CDR2 reads FQGNSA. This CDR3 is 18 amino acids long. The J segment lost 1 base and the V segment lost 4 bases, leaving 13 bases of the junction unmatched. The CDR3 nucleotides read TGTGCCAGCAGCTCAACTACCCGACCCGGGAGGGCCAAAAACATTCAGTACTTC. It yields the protein CASSSTTRPGRAKNIQYF. The whole variable domain, remainder taken from reference TRBV7-2 and TRBJ2-4, is GAGVSQSPSNKVTEKGKDVELRCDPISGHTALYWYRQSLGQGLEFLIYFQGNSAPDKSGLPSDRFSAERTGGSVSTLTIQRTQQEDSAVYLCASSSTTRPGRAKNIQYFGAGTRLSVL.

The V and J genes are TRBV4-1 and TRBJ2-2; TRBD1 aligns across 7 bases. CDR3 length: 16 residues. Germline V gene data show CDR1 as MGHRA and CDR2 as YSYEKL. With V trimmed by 5 bases and J by 3 bases, 9 bases remained unmatched. The CDR3 sequence is CASSDNSRGYTGELFF. CDR3 DNA sequence: TGCGCCAGCAGCGACAATAGCAGGGGGTACACCGGGGAGCTGTTTTTT.

This chain links TRBV7-9 with TRBJ1-2; D is undetermined. Germline CDR1 SEHNR, CDR2 FQNEAQ (reference sequence). The V end was cut by 6 bases, the J end by 4 bases, with 15 bases between. This CDR3 has 14 residues. DNA for the CDR3: TGTGCCAGCAGTCATGAACCCGGCGGCTATGGCTACACCTTC. Amino acid sequence: CASSHEPGGYGYTF.

The CDR3 DNA sequence: TGTGCCAGCAGCCGTAGACAGGGCTACACCGGGGAGCTGTTTTTT. Protein sequence: CASSRRQGYTGELFF. The chain is built from TRBV11-3 and TRBJ2-2; 7 nucleotides match TRBD1. Per germline, CDR1 SGHNT and CDR2 YENEEA. The CDR3 is 15 amino acids. Trimming took 5 bases from V and 3 from J; bases not matched to a gene: 6.

The rearrangement joins TRBV11-2 to TRBJ2-5; TRBD2 matches 10 bases. Germline assignment: CDR1 SGHAT and CDR2 FQNNGV. There are 17 residues in the CDR3. The V segment lost 1 base and the J segment 4 bases; nucleotides outside the gene matches: 9. DNA for the CDR3: TGTGCCAGCAGCTTAGGGGCTAGCGGGGGTCTTGCAGAGACCCAGTACTTC. It is translated as CASSLGASGGLAETQYF.

This clone was found once. The V gene is TRBV11-2, the J gene TRBJ1-2; 9 nucleotides agree with TRBD1. The CDR3 extends over 14 amino acids. Trimming cost V 5 bases and J 6 bases; bases outside gene matches: 7. From germline, CDR1 is SGHAT and CDR2 FQNNGV. CDR3 sequence (DNA): TGTGCCAGCAGCAGTCCGAGGACAGGGGATGGCTACACCTTC. Protein: CASSSPRTGDGYTF. Full variable domain (outside the CDR3, taken from reference TRBV11-2 and TRBJ1-2): EAGVAQSPRYKIIEKRQSVAFWCNPISGHATLYWYQQILGQGPKLLIQFQNNGVVDDSQLPKDRFSAERLKGVDSTLKIQPAKLEDSAVYLCASSSPRTGDGYTFGSGTRLTVV.

This chain links TRBV15 with TRBJ2-3; D might be TRBD1 (6 bases). V dropped 5 bases and J dropped 2 bases, with 11 bases sitting between them. This CDR3 contains 14 residues. The germline CDR1 and CDR2 sequences are LNHNV and YYDKDF (reference sequence). This chain's CDR3 is CATSPNRDTDTQYF. For the CDR3, the DNA is TGTGCCACCAGCCCGAACAGGGACACAGATACGCAGTATTTT.

The chain uses TRBV5-1 and TRBJ1-1; D is possibly TRBD1 (5 bases). CDR1 and CDR2 from the germline V gene are SGHRS and YFSETQ. CDR3 size: 15 residues. V shed 1 base and J shed 2 bases, with 12 bases lying between them. The CDR3 protein is CASSLRWGENTEAFF. The CDR3 DNA reads as TGCGCCAGCAGCTTGCGGTGGGGGGAAAACACTGAAGCTTTCTTT.

The V call is TRBV2, the J call TRBJ2-3; 12 bases align to TRBD2. The length of the CDR3 is 17 residues. In germline, CDR1 is SNHLY, CDR2 FYNNEI. V was pared by 4 bases and J by 7 bases, with 12 bases of the junction left unmatched. The CDR3 DNA reads as TGTGCCAGCAGTGCCGTGTTGGCTAGCGGGGGGGCCAATACGCAGTATTTT. Translated, it gives CASSAVLASGGANTQYF.

The chain is built from TRBV5-1 and TRBJ2-7; no clear D gene. Germline lookup yields CDR1 SGHRS and CDR2 YFSETQ. V was shortened by 2 bases and J by 6 bases, with 3 bases between the two germline ends. CDR3 length equals 10 residues. CDR3 bases: TGCGCCAGCAGCTTCGGCGAGCAGTACTTC. Translation: CASSFGEQYF.

V usage is TRBV7-9 and J usage is TRBJ1-2; tentatively, D is TRBD1 (5 bases). Trimming removed 5 bases at V and 8 bases at J, with 15 bases between. The CDR3 runs 13 residues. CDR1 and CDR2 from the germline V gene are SEHNR and FQNEAQ (reference sequence). The CDR3 DNA sequence: TGTGCCAGCAGCCCCCCCACGGGGCAGGGCTACACCTTC. Protein product: CASSPPTGQGYTF.

The V gene is TRBV7-6, the J gene TRBJ1-6, with a weak D call TRBD1 (6 bases). The CDR3 contains 17 residues. V gave up 0 bases and J gave up 0 bases, with 9 bases separating them. The germline CDR1 and CDR2 sequences are SGHVS and FNYEAQ. In DNA form, the CDR3 reads TGTGCCAGCAGCTTAGCGCAGGGGAGCTCCTATAATTCACCCCTCCACTTT. Its protein is CASSLAQGSSYNSPLHF.

V and J are TRBV6-5 and TRBJ1-2; 12 bases are shared with TRBD1. The germline CDR1 and CDR2 sequences are MNHEY and SVGAGI. With V trimmed by 6 bases and J by 7 bases, 3 bases remained unmatched. The CDR3 length is 13 residues. CDR3 coding DNA: TGTGCCAGCAGGGGGACAGGGGGCTCTGGCTACACCTTC. Translated, it gives CASRGTGGSGYTF.

This chain connects TRBV19 to TRBJ2-1, with a weak D call TRBD2 (6 bases). V lost 5 bases and J 1 base, leaving 18 bases between the germline ends. Germline lookup yields CDR1 LNHDA and CDR2 SQIVND (reference sequence). The CDR3 contains 17 residues. CDR3 bases: TGTGCCAGTAGTCGGGCGGGGCCCGGCGGGTCCTACAATGAGCAGTTCTTC. Protein product: CASSRAGPGGSYNEQFF.

The chain joins TRBV6-1 to TRBJ2-3; D gene ambiguous. There are 17 residues in the CDR3. The germline CDR1 and CDR2 sequences are MNHNS and SASEGT. Trimming left V 4 bases short and J 0 bases short, with 17 bases between. The CDR3 DNA is TGTGCCAGCAGTGTTCTCGGCTCTGTTGGGAGCACAGATACGCAGTATTTT. Translated, it gives CASSVLGSVGSTDTQYF.

CDR3 sequence reads: CASSQERVFGHEQFF. CDR3 sequence (DNA): TGCGCCAGCAGCCAAGAAAGGGTCTTCGGCCATGAGCAGTTCTTC. This rearrangement joins TRBV4-3 to TRBJ2-1, with D hard to call. This CDR3 is built from 15 residues. Germline values: CDR1 LGHNA, CDR2 YSLEER. V lost 0 bases and J 8 bases, leaving 14 bases between the germline ends.

This clone was recorded a few times. V and J are TRBV30 and TRBJ1-5, with D possibly TRBD1 on 6 matching bases. The germline gives CDR1 GTSNPN, CDR2 SVGIG (reference sequence). Between the trimmed V and J ends, which lost 1 base and 3 bases, there was a span of 10 bases. CDR3 size: 14 residues. The CDR3 is CAWSAGTPNQPQHF. CDR3 in DNA: TGTGCCTGGAGTGCCGGGACACCCAATCAGCCCCAGCATTTT.

The chain carries TRBV5-1 and TRBJ2-5; D is possibly TRBD2 (7 bases). From germline, CDR1 is SGHRS and CDR2 YFSETQ. V lost 5 bases, J lost 5 bases, and 19 bases lay in between. This CDR3 region has 15 residues. The CDR3 is CASRPRKGGEETQYF. The DNA for the CDR3 is TGCGCCAGCAGGCCCAGGAAGGGGGGGGAGGAGACCCAGTACTTC. Combining the CDR3 with reference TRBV5-1 and TRBJ2-5 gives the whole variable domain KAGVTQTPRYLIKTRGQQVTLSCSPISGHRSVSWYQQTPGQGLQFLFEYFSETQRNKGNFPGRFSGRQFSNSRSEMNVSTLELGDSALYLCASRPRKGGEETQYFGPGTRLLVL.

V usage is TRBV5-4 and J usage is TRBJ2-7, with 9 bases that match TRBD1. Looked up from germline, CDR1 is SGHNT and CDR2 is YYREEE (reference sequence). This CDR3 is built from 17 residues. The V and J ends lost 1 base and 6 bases, in that order; junction bases with no gene match: 14. The CDR3 region has the DNA TGTGCCAGCAGCTTGCCCCGGGTGAAGGACAGGGGAGGCGAGCAGTACTTC. Encoded protein: CASSLPRVKDRGGEQYF.

The chain has TRBV2 and TRBJ2-5, with 9 bases identical to TRBD1. The CDR3 is 14 residues long. Germline V gene sequence: CDR1 SNHLY, CDR2 FYNNEI. The trim removed 6 bases at V and 6 bases at J, leaving 8 bases unmatched. The CDR3: CASSGQGPSKTQYF. DNA for the CDR3: TGTGCCAGCAGCGGACAGGGGCCTTCGAAGACCCAGTACTTC.

This chain connects TRBV29-1 to TRBJ1-4; D may be TRBD1 (5 bases). Germline lookup yields CDR1 SQVTM and CDR2 ANQGSEA. V was trimmed by 4 bases and J by 7 bases, leaving 13 bases between them. The CDR3 is 13 amino acids. The CDR3 bases are TGCAGCGTTGCTAGGGGCGCGGGTGAAAAACTGTTTTTT. It yields the protein CSVARGAGEKLFF.

This chain connects TRBV9 to TRBJ2-2, with 8 positions matching TRBD2. CDR1 SGDLS and CDR2 YYNGEE come from the germline V gene. J gave up 2 bases and V 2 bases, and 5 bases lay outside the gene matches. The CDR3 runs 16 residues. The CDR3 loop is CASSVGSGGNTGELFF. DNA for the CDR3: TGTGCCAGCAGCGTGGGCAGCGGGGGTAACACCGGGGAGCTGTTTTTT.